This is a list of T cell receptor beta chains from one sample in a study of circulating and synovial CD4+ cells in juvenile arthritis. Repertoires were generated with immunoSEQ multiplex PCR, while TCRdb's copy carries only in-frame clones and drops some. This sample has around 32,000 clones, with just under 97% found just once. The sequencing sample was made of CD4+ T cells from blood. Receptors originate from a human donor with juvenile idiopathic arthritis. CDR3s include the opening cysteine and the closing phenylalanine or tryptophan. D genes are given only for firm matches. Not all rows give a size; the values are once, few, many and, for expanded clones, a class.

CDR3aa: CASSPSGELFF
CDR3nt: TGCGCCAGCAGCCCGAGCGGGGAGCTGTTTTTT
d_gene: NA
v_gene: TRBV5-1
j_gene: TRBJ2-2
abundance: NA

CDR3aa: CASSFSGQVEKLFF
CDR3nt: TGTGCCAGCAGTTTCTCGGGACAAGTGGAAAAACTGTTTTTT
d_gene: NA
v_gene: TRBV28
j_gene: TRBJ1-4
abundance: once

CDR3aa: CASSRIDRGARNTIYF
CDR3nt: TGTGCCAGCTCTCGGATTGACAGGGGAGCGAGAAACACCATATATTTT
d_gene: TRBD1
v_gene: TRBV18
j_gene: TRBJ1-3
abundance: NA

CDR3aa: CASSLPGLATNEKLFF
CDR3nt: TGTGCCAGCAGCTTGCCGGGACTGGCAACTAATGAAAAACTGTTTTTT
d_gene: NA
v_gene: TRBV7-8
j_gene: TRBJ1-4
abundance: NA

CDR3aa: CASSFYSSETQYF
CDR3nt: TGTGCCAGTAGTTTCTACAGTTCAGAGACCCAGTACTTC
d_gene: NA
v_gene: TRBV19
j_gene: TRBJ2-5
abundance: NA

CDR3aa: CASSRGTGKRSGELFF
CDR3nt: TGTGCCAGCAGCCGGGGGACAGGGAAGCGATCCGGGGAGCTGTTTTTT
d_gene: TRBD1
v_gene: TRBV5-6
j_gene: TRBJ2-2
abundance: NA

CDR3aa: CASSPGTGDTYEQYF
CDR3nt: TGTGCCAGCAGCCCGGGGACAGGGGACACCTACGAGCAGTACTTC
d_gene: TRBD1
v_gene: TRBV11-3
j_gene: TRBJ2-7
abundance: NA

CDR3aa: CASSAAGRTDTQYF
CDR3nt: TGTGCCAGCAGTGCGGCAGGGCGGACAGATACGCAGTATTTT
d_gene: NA
v_gene: TRBV25-1
j_gene: TRBJ2-3
abundance: once

CDR3aa: CASSTDSNQPQHF
CDR3nt: TGTGCCAGCAGTACTGACAGTAATCAGCCCCAGCATTTT
d_gene: NA
v_gene: TRBV2
j_gene: TRBJ1-5
abundance: NA

CDR3aa: CASSSTVHAPMNTEAFF
CDR3nt: TGTGCCAGCAGCTCGACAGTTCACGCCCCGATGAACACTGAAGCTTTCTTT
d_gene: NA
v_gene: TRBV7-9
j_gene: TRBJ1-1
abundance: NA

CDR3aa: CAISESGTENSPLHF
CDR3nt: TGTGCCATCAGTGAATCCGGGACAGAAAATTCCCCCCTCCACTTT
d_gene: TRBD1
v_gene: TRBV10-3
j_gene: TRBJ1-6
abundance: NA

CDR3aa: CASSPVRVSSGNTIYF
CDR3nt: TGTGCCAGCAGCCCAGTCAGGGTGTCCTCTGGAAACACCATATATTTT
d_gene: NA
v_gene: TRBV7-8
j_gene: TRBJ1-3
abundance: NA

CDR3aa: CASSRTGYTDTQYF
CDR3nt: TGTGCCAGCAGCAGGACAGGTTACACAGATACGCAGTATTTT
d_gene: TRBD1
v_gene: TRBV7-9
j_gene: TRBJ2-3
abundance: NA

CDR3aa: CASSSHVAGGQAGEQFF
CDR3nt: TGCGCCAGCAGCTCCCACGTAGCGGGGGGGCAAGCCGGTGAGCAGTTCTTC
d_gene: TRBD2
v_gene: TRBV5-1
j_gene: TRBJ2-1
abundance: NA

CDR3aa: CASSPGQGTDTQYF
CDR3nt: TGCGCCAGCAGCCCAGGACAGGGCACAGATACGCAGTATTTT
d_gene: TRBD1
v_gene: TRBV5-1
j_gene: TRBJ2-3
abundance: NA

CDR3aa: CASSHPGGETGNTIYF
CDR3nt: TGCGCCAGCAGCCACCCCGGAGGAGAAACTGGAAACACCATATATTTT
d_gene: NA
v_gene: TRBV4-1
j_gene: TRBJ1-3
abundance: few

CDR3aa: CATKKGQVENEKLFF
CDR3nt: TGTGCCACGAAAAAAGGACAGGTAGAAAATGAAAAACTGTTTTTT
d_gene: TRBD1
v_gene: TRBV6-5
j_gene: TRBJ1-4
abundance: NA

CDR3aa: CASSLGPGDNEKLFF
CDR3nt: TGCGCCAGCAGCTTGGGGCCAGGGGATAATGAAAAACTGTTTTTT
d_gene: NA
v_gene: TRBV5-1
j_gene: TRBJ1-4
abundance: few

CDR3aa: CASSLQGAQETQYF
CDR3nt: TGTGCCAGCAGCTTGCAGGGGGCTCAAGAGACCCAGTACTTC
d_gene: TRBD1
v_gene: TRBV7-2
j_gene: TRBJ2-5
abundance: NA

CDR3aa: CASSPDPSVTDTQYF
CDR3nt: TGTGCCAGCAGCCCTGACCCTAGCGTGACAGATACGCAGTATTTT
d_gene: NA
v_gene: TRBV7-3
j_gene: TRBJ2-3
abundance: NA

CDR3aa: CASSVFTAGGKETQYF
CDR3nt: TGTGCCAGCAGCGTATTCACCGCGGGGGGAAAGGAGACCCAGTACTTC
d_gene: TRBD2
v_gene: TRBV9
j_gene: TRBJ2-5
abundance: NA

CDR3aa: CASSFSFGLAGQETQYF
CDR3nt: TGTGCCAGCAGCTTTTCTTTCGGACTAGCGGGGCAAGAGACCCAGTACTTC
d_gene: TRBD2
v_gene: TRBV7-8
j_gene: TRBJ2-5
abundance: NA

CDR3aa: CASSQGLVSYEQYF
CDR3nt: TGTGCCAGCTCACAGGGGCTCGTCTCCTACGAGCAGTACTTC
d_gene: NA
v_gene: TRBV18
j_gene: TRBJ2-7
abundance: NA

CDR3aa: CASSPDGSYGYTF
CDR3nt: TGTGCCAGCTCACCAGACGGGTCCTATGGCTACACCTTC
d_gene: NA
v_gene: TRBV18
j_gene: TRBJ1-2
abundance: NA

CDR3aa: CSATIETQYF
CDR3nt: TGCAGCGCCACAATAGAGACCCAGTACTTC
d_gene: NA
v_gene: TRBV29-1
j_gene: TRBJ2-5
abundance: NA

CDR3aa: CASSQAGVGSYNSPLHF
CDR3nt: TGTGCCAGCAGTCAGGCGGGGGTAGGGTCCTATAATTCACCCCTCCACTTT
d_gene: NA
v_gene: TRBV5-4
j_gene: TRBJ1-6
abundance: once

CDR3aa: CASTLSGRSSYEQYF
CDR3nt: TGTGCCAGCACCTTAAGCGGGAGGTCCTCCTACGAGCAGTACTTC
d_gene: TRBD2
v_gene: TRBV6-6
j_gene: TRBJ2-7
abundance: NA

CDR3aa: CASSESAGRTDTQYF
CDR3nt: TGCGCCAGCAGTGAGTCGGCGGGAAGGACAGATACGCAGTATTTT
d_gene: NA
v_gene: TRBV10-1
j_gene: TRBJ2-3
abundance: NA

CDR3aa: CASSLVRGNTEAFF
CDR3nt: TGTGCCAGCAGCTTAGTCCGGGGTAACACTGAAGCTTTCTTT
d_gene: NA
v_gene: TRBV7-6
j_gene: TRBJ1-1
abundance: NA

CDR3aa: CASRTGQGWEQYF
CDR3nt: TGTGCCAGCAGAACGGGACAGGGGTGGGAGCAGTACTTC
d_gene: TRBD1
v_gene: TRBV28
j_gene: TRBJ2-7
abundance: NA

CDR3aa: CASSRQGTNTQYF
CDR3nt: TGTGCCAGCTCTCGGCAGGGCACCAATACGCAGTATTTT
d_gene: NA
v_gene: TRBV18
j_gene: TRBJ2-3
abundance: NA

CDR3aa: CASSSAGGGGNEQFF
CDR3nt: TGTGCCAGCAGCAGCGCCGGCGGGGGTGGTAATGAGCAGTTCTTC
d_gene: TRBD2
v_gene: TRBV6-5
j_gene: TRBJ2-1
abundance: NA